This TCR beta chain derives from a study of Ad26.COV2.S vaccination and SARS-CoV-2 variants. This CDR3 is 17 amino acids long. The ends were cut back, 0 bases at V and 0 bases at J, with 12 bases in the middle. The germline V gene encodes CDR1 MGHDK and CDR2 SYGVNS. Profiling relied on immunoSEQ multiplex PCR, and the TCRdb table lists in-frame clones only, not all of them. This sample has under 550,000 clones, with approximately 90% found just once. Treatment here: around 19 received Ad26.COV2.S at low or high dose, single or two shots; 5 received placebo; per-sample allocation not given. Specimens were obtained on day 63 following the first vaccine or placebo injection.

The receptor comes from a person between 18 and 65 years old who received the Ad26.COV2.S COVID-19 vaccine or a placebo. This chain links TRBV25-1 with TRBJ1-3; D is unclear. This sample comprised peripheral blood, obtained in a trial of Ad26.COV2.S vaccine versus placebo. CDR3 coding DNA: TGTGCCAGCAGTGAATACACCCAGAGCTCCTCTGGAAACACCATATATTTT. It codes for CASSEYTQSSSGNTIYF. Drawing the rest from reference TRBV25-1 and TRBJ1-3, the complete variable domain is EADIYQTPRYLVIGTGKKITLECSQTMGHDKMYWYQQDPGMELHLIHYSYGVNSTEKGDLSSESTVSRIRTEHFPLTLESARPSHTSQYLCASSEYTQSSSGNTIYFGEGSWLTVV.